This TCR beta chain emerged from a study of tumor-infiltrating lymphocytes in primary liver carcinoma. Study-level background: The patients had histopathologically diagnosed primary liver carcinoma, and their disease was treated by surgical resection. The yield of productive TCRbeta reads per sample was roughly 3.65 to 7.13 million and was similar across tissue types.

Extraction also yielded germline DNA, while blood RNA was obtained from unsorted whole blood. Findings and limits, study-wide: Whereas tumor region pairs overlapped more, tumor-adjacent and tumor-blood pairs overlapped less.

The investigators made TCR beta cDNA from 400 to 550 ng total RNA, using a constant-region primer. A slightly modified ARM-PCR protocol with three nested multiplex PCR rounds produced these TCR beta libraries. Forward primers for TRBV1-TRBV30 and a C-beta reverse primer served the first two PCR rounds, at around 9 cycles each. Via MiXCR, TCRdb re-called the multiplex PCR reads, giving one row per CDR3 protein. This sample yields about 200,000 distinct CDR3 sequences, of which about 65% are seen a single time; roughly 7% belongs to the top ten. In regard to this clonotype: Its antigen remains unidentified. Compared with germline, one end of the junction differs, possibly owing to a read error.

Germline V gives CDR1 SGHAT, CDR2 FQNNGV. This CDR3 spans 15 amino acids. The sequence came from a woman in her sixties or seventies with primary liver carcinoma and hepatitis B virus infection. V gene TRBV11-2 combines with J gene TRBJ1-6; TRBD1 might be the D (6 bases). Sequencing input: peripheral blood. In DNA, the CDR3 is TGTGCCAGCAGCTCCACACACAGGGAACGGTCACCTCTCCACTTT. Its translation: CASSSTHRERSPLHF.